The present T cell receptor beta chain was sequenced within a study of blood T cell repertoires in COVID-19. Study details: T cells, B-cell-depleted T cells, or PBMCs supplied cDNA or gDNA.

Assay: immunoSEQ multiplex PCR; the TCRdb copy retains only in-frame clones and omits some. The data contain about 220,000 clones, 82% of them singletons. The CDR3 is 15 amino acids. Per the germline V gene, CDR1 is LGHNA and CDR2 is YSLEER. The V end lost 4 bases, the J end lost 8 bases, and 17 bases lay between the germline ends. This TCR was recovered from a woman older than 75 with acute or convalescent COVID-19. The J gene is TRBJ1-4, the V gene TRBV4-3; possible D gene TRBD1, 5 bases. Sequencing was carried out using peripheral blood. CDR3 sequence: CASSLLTPAGEKLFF. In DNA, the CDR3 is TGCGCCAGCAGCCTATTGACACCCGCAGGGGAAAAACTGTTTTTT.